This TCR beta chain stems from a study of T cell changes during pregnancy in multiple sclerosis. Sequencing used immunoSEQ multiplex PCR; TCRdb keeps in-frame clones, though not all of them. The repertoire holds just over 30,000 clones, with around nine tenths as singletons. From germline, CDR1 is SNHLY and CDR2 FYNNEI. The CDR3 runs to 17 residues. Deletions cut 6 bases from V and 0 bases from J, with 15 bases between. The sequences come from CD8+ T cells from peripheral blood mononuclear cells, collected in the second trimester of pregnancy. The chain carries TRBV2 and TRBJ1-6; D is undetermined. The sequence was obtained from a female donor with multiple sclerosis, enrolled in a pregnancy study. CDR3 residues: CASSGVGLSSYNSPLHF. CDR3 bases: TGTGCCAGCAGCGGAGTTGGCTTGAGCTCCTATAATTCACCCCTCCACTTT.